What follows is one TCR beta chain and its context. The antigen this receptor binds is unknown. Base qualities are missing; no much larger clone stands one base away. This entry belongs to a study of T-cell memory formation after mild COVID-19 (dated by TCRdb to the early 2020s). Looking at the study overall: TCR sequence clusters from the two donors were found to be largely donor specific. The cohort comprised two young, previously healthy adult volunteers, one female and one male. Longitudinal TCRalpha and TCRbeta repertoire sequencing tracked T-cell clones expanding and contracting after mild COVID-19 in a couple of donors. Study-wide conclusions, independent of this receptor: Balanced CD4/CD8 phenotypes were observed for clones contracting from day 15 to 85, whereas a bias towards CD4+ was observed for a second wave of clones expanding from day 15 to 37. Whether the second-wave clones peaking on day 37 were SARS-CoV-2 specific was not confirmed. Some responding clones were detected in pre-infection memory, suggesting pre-existing cross-reactive memory T cells joined the SARS-CoV-2 response. Only a couple of mild cases were covered in the study, and larger cohorts including severe cases with pre-infection samples were considered necessary. Contracting CD4+ clones turned up mainly in the CM and EM memory subsets, whereas EMRA was where CD8+ clones were enriched.

Ficoll-Paque density gradient centrifugation was used to isolate PBMCs. The trim is 4 bases for V and 5 bases for J, with a gap of 14 bases between the germline ends. Via the germline V gene, CDR1 is LGHNA and CDR2 YSLEER. The CDR3 goes from the cysteine to the phenylalanine over 15 residues. The retained sequence is limited to the CDR3, 45 bases, with the frame set at the first base. Instrument used: Illumina NovaSeq 6000. TCRalpha and TCRbeta cDNA libraries were built by 5'RACE with constant-segment primers, adding sample barcodes and unique molecular identifiers. Trizol reagent was used to extract RNA from every sample. The libraries were amplified in two PCR steps, and the second step added a second sample barcode and Illumina TruSeq adapters. Sequencing of libraries was performed on an Illumina NovaSeq with 2 x 150 bp paired-end reads. Regarding the original processing steps: The reads were demultiplexed and collapsed into UMI-guided consensus sequences using migec v1.2.7. Using mixcr v2.1.11, UMI consensuses were aligned to TRA and TRB V and J templates and then assembled into clonotypes. A clonotype was counted as expanded or contracted only when both edgeR and NoisET called the clonotype significant, with the noise models trained on biological replicates. For edgeR calls, a false discovery rate-adjusted p below 0.01 and a log2 fold-change threshold of 1 were applied. PCA with hierarchical clustering of max-normalized trajectories of the 1000 most abundant clonotypes was used as exploratory dynamics analysis. Separately sequenced CD4+ and CD8+ repertoires were used to assign the CD4 or CD8 phenotype of responding clones. Clones were called with MiXCR by TCRdb after fastp trimmed the public reads at Q25, and only in-frame beta chains were retained. For every CDR3 protein sequence, its rows merge into one entry that carries the most common genes and DNA. The V and J calls were not made by the authors but by TCRdb's processing. This sample lists 350,000 to 400,000 distinct CDR3 sequences; roughly 21% were detected once. The ten most abundant clones make up under 15% of the sample.

Sequences were obtained from PBMCs or a T cell subset sorted from them (not recorded which). The chain uses TRBV4-3 and TRBJ1-4; the D gene is perhaps TRBD1, on 6 matching bases. This clonotype originated in an adult woman who had mild COVID-19 (a few samples of this study predate the infection). The sample titles of this study are shuffled in the database, so cell type and time point are left out; the donor was told from shared clones. The CDR3 region has the sequence CASSPVTGPNEKLFF. DNA sequence: TGCGCCAGCAGCCCAGTGACAGGACCGAATGAAAAACTGTTTTTT.